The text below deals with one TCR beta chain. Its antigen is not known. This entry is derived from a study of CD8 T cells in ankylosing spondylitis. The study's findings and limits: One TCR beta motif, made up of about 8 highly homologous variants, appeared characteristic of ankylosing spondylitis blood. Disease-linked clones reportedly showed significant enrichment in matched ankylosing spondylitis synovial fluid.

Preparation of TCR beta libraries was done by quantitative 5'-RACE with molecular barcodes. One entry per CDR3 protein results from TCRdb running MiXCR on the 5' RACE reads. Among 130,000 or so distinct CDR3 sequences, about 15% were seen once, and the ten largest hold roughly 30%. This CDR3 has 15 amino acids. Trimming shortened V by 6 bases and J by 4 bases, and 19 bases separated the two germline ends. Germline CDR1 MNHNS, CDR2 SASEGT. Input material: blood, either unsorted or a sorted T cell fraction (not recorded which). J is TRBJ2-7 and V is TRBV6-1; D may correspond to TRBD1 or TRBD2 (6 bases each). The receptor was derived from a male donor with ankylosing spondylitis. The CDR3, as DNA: TGTGCCAGCAGCCTAAGATGGGGGGCGCCGTACGAGCAGTACTTC. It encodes CASSLRWGAPYEQYF.